This entry is about one T cell receptor beta chain. Its antigen is not yet known. Base quality data are lacking; no much larger clone is found one base away. The data were obtained in a study of blood T cell repertoires in COVID-19 (TCRdb year 2020). Concerning the study at large: The collaborator samples originated in the United States, Italy and Spain and spanned the acute and convalescent phases of COVID-19. The material from the prospective study consisted of cDNA or gDNA derived from T cells, B-cell-depleted T cells, or PBMCs. The dataset comprised deeply sampled blood TCRbeta repertoires from subjects exposed to, actively infected with, or recovered from COVID-19. The repertoires were made available in a free public database intended to serve as a resource for research on the immune response to SARS-CoV-2. Samples came from the ongoing ImmuneRACE study (first 160 participants) plus 1,254 subjects from 6 global collaborators. Nearly every sample came with metadata listing a de-identified subject ID, COVID-19 status, age in years and sex. Where HLA class I and class II types were available, the types were taken from metadata supplied by the sample provider, not from assay-based typing.

The immunoSEQ Assay, a bias-controlled multiplex PCR, was used to amplify TCRbeta CDR3 regions from genomic DNA. The authors' pipeline ran thus. The number of nucleated cells in each sample was estimated by amplification of reference gene primers within the assay. Sequence reads were collapsed and filtered to measure the absolute abundance of every unique TCRbeta CDR3 rearrangement. For each sample, productive Simpson clonality was calculated as the square root of Simpson's diversity index across productive rearrangements. TCRdb took over this immuneACCESS table, retaining in-frame rearrangements with V and J assigned. Such tables are incomplete; in checked studies, under half of the missing clones stem from an unresolved V gene, and the remainder is unexplained. V, J and clone size were drawn from that table, and D and trimming were deduced from the DNA. For this sample the table gives some 180,000 clones, of which over 75% were detected only once. The ten largest clonotypes hold 0.5% to 0.55% of the sample.

Here is what the overall study found, with its caveats: The quantity of clinical and demographic metadata differed by source and by participant and was supplied without curation.

The collaborating institutions used their own protocols to collect whole blood in K2EDTA tubes. For TCRbeta analysis, collaborators shipped samples in one of three forms: frozen whole blood, isolated PBMCs, or DNA extracted from either of those sample types. Taken from the germline V gene (reference sequence), the CDR1 and CDR2 loops are LNHDA and SQIVND. The CDR3 runs 14 amino acids, cysteine and phenylalanine included. Only the CDR3 portion is preserved as DNA: 42 bases, with reading frame beginning at the first base. Ends trimmed: V by 3 bases, J by 3 bases; bases unmatched to a gene: 4. The chain is encoded by TRBV19 joined to TRBJ2-7; the central 8 bases match TRBD1. The clonotype originates from a man aged 45-60 years with acute or convalescent COVID-19. The sample was peripheral blood. The sequenced DNA is TGTGCCAGTAGTATTATAGGACAGGGCTACGAGCAGTACTTC. It encodes CASSIIGQGYEQYF.